The rows below give T cell receptor beta chains drawn from one sample of a study of blood T cell repertoires in COVID-19. Method: immunoSEQ multiplex PCR; TCRdb's copy keeps in-frame clones and lacks some. This sample yields 200,000 to 250,000 clones, of which roughly 89% are seen a single time; under 13% belongs to the top ten. The sequenced sample was PBMCs or T cells enriched from blood (not recorded which). All receptors derive from a man aged 18 to 35 with acute COVID-19. The CDR3 runs from the conserved cysteine through the conserved F or W. The order of the fields is CDR3 length, V gene, clone size, D gene, J gene, CDR3 DNA, CDR3 protein. The D gene is left open where the match is weak. The size of a clone is reported for some rows only, either as once, few or many, or as a class for expanded clones.

12	TRBV18	-	-	TRBJ1-2	TGTGCCAGCTCACCCAACGAGGTTGGCTACACCTTC	CASSPNEVGYTF
13	TRBV6-5	-	-	TRBJ1-2	TGTGCCAGCAGACCCGGAGAGGGTCGGGGCTACACCTTC	CASRPGEGRGYTF
12	TRBV30	-	-	TRBJ1-1	TGTGCCTGGAGGGGACAGAACACTGAAGCTTTCTTT	CAWRGQNTEAFF
17	TRBV28	-	TRBD1	TRBJ2-7	TGTGCCAGCCGGGACAGTCGAGGCACCATCCGGGACGTCGAGCAGTACTTC	CASRDSRGTIRDVEQYF
18	TRBV6-1	once	-	TRBJ2-7	TGTGCCAGCAGTGAAATACAAAACCGACTGAGCGTTACCTACGAGCAGTACTTC	CASSEIQNRLSVTYEQYF
15	TRBV11-2	-	TRBD2	TRBJ2-1	TGTGCCAGCAGCGGCAGCGGGAGCGGTGTAGATGAGCAGTTCTTC	CASSGSGSGVDEQFF
14	TRBV2	few	-	TRBJ2-2	TGTGCCAGCAGTCTTTCAGGGGACCCCGGGGAGCTGTTTTTT	CASSLSGDPGELFF
14	TRBV5-1	once	-	TRBJ2-1	TGCGCCAGCAGCCAACTAGAGTCCTACAATGAGCAGTTCTTC	CASSQLESYNEQFF
18	TRBV7-8	-	TRBD1	TRBJ1-2	TGTGCCAGCAGCCTTAGGGGTTTAGACAGGGCTTATAACTATGGCTACACCTTC	CASSLRGLDRAYNYGYTF
16	TRBV11-1	-	TRBD1	TRBJ2-7	TGTGCCAGCAGCCAAGGAACAGGGGGCGCCAACTACGAGCAGTACTTC	CASSQGTGGANYEQYF
13	TRBV19	-	-	TRBJ2-7	TGTGCCAGTAGTAGAGGGCTATCCAACGAGCAGTACTTC	CASSRGLSNEQYF
12	TRBV27	-	-	TRBJ2-1	TGTGCCACCGCTCCGGGGGTTAATGAGCAGTTCTTC	CATAPGVNEQFF
15	TRBV7-9	-	-	TRBJ2-1	TGTGCCAGCAGCTTAGGCGGGAACCTTTACAATGAGCAGTTCTTC	CASSLGGNLYNEQFF
12	TRBV7-9	-	-	TRBJ2-1	TGTGCCAGCAGCTTGTTTAGCGGTGAGCAGTTCTTC	CASSLFSGEQFF
15	TRBV27	-	TRBD1	TRBJ1-1	TGTGCCAGCAGTCGGGAGACAGGGGGATACACTGAAGCTTTCTTT	CASSRETGGYTEAFF
14	TRBV29-1	-	TRBD1	TRBJ1-1	TGCAGCGTGGACGGGACAGCTATGAACACTGAAGCTTTCTTT	CSVDGTAMNTEAFF
15	TRBV7-2	-	TRBD2	TRBJ2-7	TGTGCCAGCAGCCTCACGGGGGGGACCTCCTACGAGCAGTACTTC	CASSLTGGTSYEQYF
16	TRBV5-1	-	TRBD2	TRBJ2-7	TGCGCCAGCAGCTTGGATCCAGCGGGGAGCTCCTACGAGCAGTACTTC	CASSLDPAGSSYEQYF
15	TRBV27	-	TRBD1	TRBJ1-1	TGTGCCAGCAGTTTCGGGACAGGGGCACTCTCTGAAGCTTTCTTT	CASSFGTGALSEAFF
16	TRBV7-9	few	TRBD2	TRBJ2-7	TGTGCCAGCAGCTTAGGACTAGCGGGAGGCTCCTACGAGCAGTACTTC	CASSLGLAGGSYEQYF
16	TRBV11-3	-	TRBD2	TRBJ2-2	TGTGCCAGCAGCGCTCGGACTAGCGGGAGGACCGGGGAGCTGTTTTTT	CASSARTSGRTGELFF
14	TRBV6-5	once	TRBD1	TRBJ1-2	TGTGCCAGCACTTACTCAGGGGGCCACTATGGCTACACCTTC	CASTYSGGHYGYTF
14	TRBV5-5	-	-	TRBJ2-7	TGTGCCAGCAGCTCTGGAGCCGTCGGCTACGAGCAGTACTTC	CASSSGAVGYEQYF
13	TRBV6-5	once	-	TRBJ1-1	TGTGCCAGCAGTTATACAGGGAACACTGAAGCTTTCTTT	CASSYTGNTEAFF